This T cell receptor (beta chain) stems from a study of cytomegalovirus exposure and HLA in healthy donors. Turning to the study itself: Researchers found that approximately 85% of some 400 genotyped donors fell within the Caucasian-associated ancestry cluster.

Study-level points and caveats: Several of the most significant clusters were apparently associated with common viral pathogens in a later analysis.

Primers: 60 Vbeta forward and 13 Jbeta reverse. This table comes from immunoSEQ multiplex PCR, and its TCRdb copy is limited to in-frame clones, with some not included. This listing includes 200,000 or so clones. Turning to this clone: Its antigen is still unknown.

This CDR3 has 14 amino acids. J was trimmed by 8 bases and V by 3 bases; bases with no gene match: 7. Germline assignment: CDR1 SGHAT and CDR2 FQNNGV. Sequenced: PBMCs. The receptor was derived from a boy aged 5-17 years in good health and CMV-seronegative. The chain links TRBV11-2 to TRBJ1-2; 9 bases map to TRBD1. CDR3 protein: CASSLGTGGEGYTF. The CDR3 region has the DNA TGTGCCAGCAGCTTGGGTACAGGGGGCGAAGGCTACACCTTC.